A selection of T cell receptor beta chains follows, all from one sample in a study of blood T cell repertoires in COVID-19. Repertoires were generated with immunoSEQ multiplex PCR, while TCRdb's copy carries only in-frame clones and drops some. Among tens of thousands of clones listed, roughly 68% were seen once. The sample was peripheral blood. These TCRs come from an elderly woman with acute or convalescent COVID-19. CDR3s include the opening cysteine and the closing phenylalanine or tryptophan. A D gene is named only where the DNA matches it firmly. Rows may omit the clone size; those that give it use once, few, many or a size class.

J gene	V gene	clone size	D gene	CDR3 DNA	CDR3 protein
TRBJ2-1	TRBV20-1	.	.	TGCAGTGCTAGTGAGACTAGCTCCTACAATGAGCAGTTCTTC	CSASETSSYNEQFF
TRBJ2-3	TRBV4-3	once	TRBD2	TGCGCCAGCAGTCAGGATGTAGCGGGAGGGTCCACAGATACGCAGTATTTT	CASSQDVAGGSTDTQYF
TRBJ2-7	TRBV7-2	.	.	TGTGCCAGCAGCCCCACCCTGGACAGTCACTACGAGCAGTACTTC	CASSPTLDSHYEQYF
TRBJ1-2	TRBV28	.	.	TGTGCCAGCAGTCCTTTCCGCCCGCTGGACACCAACTATGGCTACACCTTC	CASSPFRPLDTNYGYTF
TRBJ1-2	TRBV7-2	.	.	TGTGCCAGCAGCTTAGGTATCAGGGCCGTCTATGGCTACACCTTC	CASSLGIRAVYGYTF
TRBJ1-5	TRBV28	.	.	TGTGCCAGCAGTCCACCGGAGACGAATCAGCCCCAGCATTTT	CASSPPETNQPQHF
TRBJ2-3	TRBV7-3	few	TRBD2	TGTGCCAGCAGCTTTAGCGGGAGCACAGATACGCAGTATTTT	CASSFSGSTDTQYF
TRBJ1-2	TRBV7-2	.	TRBD1	TGTGCCAGCAGCGAACCGACAGGGGATGGCTACACCTTC	CASSEPTGDGYTF
TRBJ1-3	TRBV7-9	few	.	TGTGCCAGCAGCCTATCCCTTGGCCACGGGGGAAACACCATATATTTT	CASSLSLGHGGNTIYF
TRBJ1-5	TRBV6-2/TRBV6-3	few	.	TGTGCCAGCAGTCTAAAATTGGGGCCGAAAAGCAATCAGCCCCAGCATTTT	CASSLKLGPKSNQPQHF
TRBJ2-3	TRBV27	once	TRBD2	TGTGCCAGCAGAGGAGCGGGATTGGCGTATACGCAGTATTTT	CASRGAGLAYTQYF
TRBJ2-7	TRBV4-3	.	TRBD1	TGCGCCAGCAGCCGTGGGACAGGGGAGTACGAGCAGTACTTC	CASSRGTGEYEQYF
TRBJ2-1	TRBV14	.	.	TGTGCCAGCAGCCGACCGGGCCCTAGCGTCAATGAGCAGTTCTTC	CASSRPGPSVNEQFF
TRBJ2-1	TRBV3-1/TRBV3-2	.	TRBD2	TGTGCCAGCAGCCAAGGCGGGGGATTGGTTAATGAGCAGTTCTTC	CASSQGGGLVNEQFF
TRBJ1-4	TRBV19	.	TRBD1	TGTGCCAGTAGTGCCCGGACAGGGCGGATTAATGAAAAACTGTTTTTT	CASSARTGRINEKLFF
TRBJ1-3	TRBV29-1	.	.	TGCAGCGTCCGACAGGGAAACACCATATATTTT	CSVRQGNTIYF
TRBJ2-7	TRBV28	.	TRBD1	TGTGCCAGCAGTTTTTCAACTGGGACAGGGGGTAACGACGAGCAGTACTTC	CASSFSTGTGGNDEQYF
TRBJ2-5	TRBV2	.	TRBD1	TGTGCCAGCAGCCGGGACAGGGGAGAAGAGACCCAGTACTTC	CASSRDRGEETQYF
TRBJ2-7	TRBV29-1	.	TRBD1	TGCAGCGGGACAGGGAAAACATCCTACGAGCAGTACTTC	CSGTGKTSYEQYF
TRBJ2-7	TRBV11-2	.	.	TGTGCCAGCAGCTACACGACAGGAGAGTACGAGCAGTACTTC	CASSYTTGEYEQYF
TRBJ2-7	TRBV30	few	TRBD2	TGTGCCTGGAGTGTACGAGTCGGACTAGTCCACGAGCAGTACTTC	CAWSVRVGLVHEQYF
TRBJ2-4	TRBV2	.	.	TGTGCCAGCATACCCCCCGATCGGAACATTCAGTACTTC	CASIPPDRNIQYF
TRBJ2-1	TRBV7-3	.	TRBD2	TGTGCCAGCAGCCCATCCGGGACTAGCGGGAGGGCCGAGCAGTTCTTC	CASSPSGTSGRAEQFF
TRBJ2-1	TRBV29-1	.	.	TGCAGCGTTGATGGGGTGGGAGAGGTTTTAAATGAGCAGTTCTTC	CSVDGVGEVLNEQFF
TRBJ1-1	TRBV18	.	TRBD1	TGTGCCAGCTCCAGGACAGGTTTGACTGAAGCTTTCTTT	CASSRTGLTEAFF
TRBJ2-1	TRBV7-9	.	.	TGTGCCAGCAGCTTAAACAGACTGGGAGGAGTTGGGGATGAGCAGTTCTTC	CASSLNRLGGVGDEQFF
TRBJ2-5	TRBV19	.	.	TGTGCCAGTAGTATACGGACAATGTACCAAGAGACCCAGTACTTC	CASSIRTMYQETQYF
TRBJ1-2	TRBV19	once	TRBD1	TGTGCCACCCGGACAGGGGGTTCCTATGGCTACACCTTC	CATRTGGSYGYTF
TRBJ2-3	TRBV3-1/TRBV3-2	.	.	TGTGCCAGCAGTTTAGCGGAAGATACGCAGTATTTT	CASSLAEDTQYF
TRBJ1-3	TRBV3-1/TRBV3-2	few	.	TGTGCCAGCAGCCAAGATCTAGGACACCGAGGAAACACCATATATTTT	CASSQDLGHRGNTIYF
TRBJ1-3	TRBV19	.	.	TGTGCCAGTAGTATTATGGTAGGGGGAAGCTCTGGAAACACCATATATTTT	CASSIMVGGSSGNTIYF
TRBJ1-5	TRBV18	.	.	TGTGCCAGCTCACCTATCCGACAGGCCCAGCCCCAGCATTTT	CASSPIRQAQPQHF
TRBJ2-6	TRBV5-6	.	.	TGTGCCAGCAGCGCTACTGGAGGGAGAGCAGGGGCCAACGTCCTGACTTTC	CASSATGGRAGANVLTF
TRBJ2-1	TRBV5-1	once	.	TGCGCCAGCAGCTTGGTCTTAGCGGCGGGACAGTACAATGAGCAGTTCTTC	CASSLVLAAGQYNEQFF
TRBJ2-1	TRBV20-1	.	.	TGCAGTTCCCTTAGTTACAATGAGCAGTTCTTC	CSSLSYNEQFF
TRBJ2-7	TRBV4-1	.	TRBD2	TGCGCCAGCAGCCAAGGGCGGGGGGCGGGGGAGCAGTACTTC	CASSQGRGAGEQYF
TRBJ2-2	TRBV4-2	.	TRBD2	TGTGCCAGCAGCCAAGACGGTTTGTTCCGGGGTGGACTAGCGCCCGGGGAGCTGTTTTTT	CASSQDGLFRGGLAPGELFF
TRBJ1-4	TRBV15	.	.	TGTGCCACCAGCCAAGGAGGGGAAAGTGAAAAACTGTTTTTT	CATSQGGESEKLFF
TRBJ1-1	TRBV10-3	.	TRBD1	TGTGCCATCACCCCGGACAGGGATAACACTGAAGCTTTCTTT	CAITPDRDNTEAFF
TRBJ2-7	TRBV4-1	.	.	TGCGCCAGCAGCCAAGGAGGCGCAGGGGAATATCAGAACTACGAGCAGTACTTC	CASSQGGAGEYQNYEQYF
TRBJ2-1	TRBV5-1	.	.	TGCGCCAGCAGCTACCGGAAGGGGGTACAGTACAATGAGCAGTTCTTC	CASSYRKGVQYNEQFF
TRBJ1-2	TRBV7-2	.	TRBD1	TGTGCCAGCAACCCTAACAGGGGAGAAGGCTATGGCTACACCTTC	CASNPNRGEGYGYTF